The 5 T cell receptor beta chains reported below all come from one sample, sequenced in a study of shared clonotypes between healthy human individuals. Naive CD8 cells lacked CD45RO, underwent positive selection for CCR7 and left out terminally differentiated effector memory CD45RA+ cells. This table comes from immunoSEQ multiplex PCR, and its TCRdb copy is limited to in-frame clones, with some not included. Among about 2.2 million clones listed, 93% were seen once. The sample was naive CD8+ T cells from PBMCs. These receptors came from a man aged 18 to 35 in good health. Some clones in this sample may be carry-over from other donors' samples.

The chain couples TRBV18 to TRBJ2-3, with D possibly being TRBD2 (5 bases). The ends were cut back, 8 bases at V and 0 bases at J, with 15 bases in the middle. Germline CDR1 reads KGHSH; CDR2 reads LQKENI. The CDR3 loop spans 15 amino acids. The CDR3 loop reads CASHSGESSTDTQYF. The DNA for the CDR3 is TGTGCCAGCCATAGTGGGGAGTCTAGCACAGATACGCAGTATTTT. Complete variable domain (other parts from reference TRBV18 and TRBJ2-3): NAGVMQNPRHLVRRRGQEARLRCSPMKGHSHVYWYRQLPEEGLKFMVYLQKENIIDESGMPKERFSAEFPKEGPSILRIQQVVRGDSAAYFCASHSGESSTDTQYFGPGTRLTVL.

This clone was observed a handful of times. This chain uses TRBV5-6 with TRBJ1-1; TRBD1 might be the D (5 bases). The germline CDR1 and CDR2 sequences are SGHDT and YYEEEE. Trimming removed 7 bases from V and 1 base from J, with 11 bases in between. The CDR3 is 13 residues long. CDR3: CASSGGGNTEAFF. The CDR3 DNA reads as TGTGCCAGCTCCGGCGGGGGGAACACTGAAGCTTTCTTT.

The chain recombines TRBV9 with TRBJ2-1, with 8 positions matching TRBD1. Germline trimming cut 6 bases from V and 9 bases from J; bases unmatched to any gene: 8. The germline V gene encodes CDR1 SGDLS and CDR2 YYNGEE. CDR3 length equals 13 residues. As DNA, the CDR3 is TGTGCCAGCACCCCTCCAGGGGGCAGTGAGCAGTTCTTC. Encoded protein: CASTPPGGSEQFF.

The J gene is TRBJ1-1, the V gene TRBV11-2; D remains unclear. The CDR3 runs to 14 residues. V was cut by 7 bases and J by 5 bases, with 17 bases left in between. Germline loops: CDR1 SGHAT, CDR2 FQNNGV. The DNA for the CDR3 is TGTGCCAGCACCATAGGCAGTTCTAGGACTGAAGCTTTCTTT. It translates to CASTIGSSRTEAFF.

The rearrangement links TRBV7-9 to TRBJ2-7; 7 bases align to TRBD1. The CDR3 covers 14 residues. After removal of 5 bases from V and 4 bases from J, the junction contained 8 bases not matched to a gene. Germline CDR1 SEHNR, CDR2 FQNEAQ (reference sequence). CDR3 amino acids: CASSRGGQPYEQYF. CDR3 DNA: TGTGCCAGCAGCCGAGGGGGACAGCCTTACGAGCAGTACTTC. The entire variable domain, with the rest obtained from reference TRBV7-9 and TRBJ2-7, is as follows: DTGVSQNPRHKITKRGQNVTFRCDPISEHNRLYWYRQTLGQGPEFLTYFQNEAQLEKSRLLSDRFSAERPKGSFSTLEIQRTEQGDSAMYLCASSRGGQPYEQYFGPGTRLTVT.